A selection of T cell receptor beta chains follows, all from one sample in a study of T cells after yellow fever vaccination. Each CDR3 protein is one row after TCRdb ran MiXCR on the 5' RACE reads. The profile covers approximately 110,000 distinct CDR3 sequences, with about 7.4% appearing a single time and 2.5% taken by the ten largest. Here the sequenced sample was CD4+ T cells sorted from PBMCs, taken around 10 days after the first yellow fever vaccination. These receptors all come from a man aged 18 to 35 who received the YFV17D yellow fever vaccine. The CDR3 runs from the conserved cysteine through the conserved F or W. Fields, in order: J gene, V gene, clone size, D gene, CDR3 protein, CDR3 DNA. D genes are given only for firm matches. The listing skips clone size in some rows; elsewhere it reads once, few, many or a size class.

>TRBJ2-3|TRBV7-3|many|-
CASTDIPDTQYF
TGTGCCAGCACTGACATCCCAGATACGCAGTATTTT
>TRBJ2-3|TRBV6-1|many|-
CASREGVWNTDTQYF
TGTGCCAGCAGAGAAGGGGTATGGAACACAGATACGCAGTATTTT
>TRBJ2-3|TRBV6-2/TRBV6-3|-|TRBD2
CASSERTSGGSFTDTQYF
TGTGCCAGCAGTGAGAGGACTAGCGGGGGGTCCTTCACAGATACGCAGTATTTT
>TRBJ2-7|TRBV3-1|many|-
CASGGQPSYEQYF
TGTGCCAGCGGGGGCCAACCCTCCTACGAGCAGTACTTC
>TRBJ1-1|TRBV20-1|many|-
CSPAGHTNTEAFF
TGCAGTCCGGCGGGACATACGAACACTGAAGCTTTCTTT
>TRBJ2-3|TRBV7-9|many|-
CASSSRLPVTDTQYF
TGTGCCAGCAGCTCCCGACTGCCAGTCACAGATACGCAGTATTTT
>TRBJ2-6|TRBV6-1|many|-
CASSEAGLGNSGANVLTF
TGTGCCAGCAGTGAAGCAGGGCTAGGGAACTCTGGGGCCAACGTCCTGACTTTC
>TRBJ1-4|TRBV10-3|many|TRBD1
CAISTRPGQGIEKLFF
TGTGCCATCAGCACCCGACCGGGACAGGGGATAGAAAAACTGTTTTTT
>TRBJ1-1|TRBV5-8|many|TRBD1
CASSQISRDRGRAFF
TGTGCCAGCAGCCAAATTTCCCGGGACAGGGGAAGAGCTTTCTTT
>TRBJ2-2|TRBV12-3/TRBV12-4|many|-
CASTPSRRAGELFF
TGTGCCAGCACCCCGAGCAGGAGGGCCGGGGAGCTGTTTTTT
>TRBJ2-2|TRBV18|few|-
CASSPRRNTGELFF
TGTGCCAGCTCACCAAGGCGGAACACCGGGGAGCTGTTTTTT
>TRBJ1-4|TRBV29-1|many|-
CSVGESVEKLFF
TGCAGCGTTGGGGAGTCAGTTGAAAAACTGTTTTTT
>TRBJ1-1|TRBV19|many|-
CASSSRRDTEAFF
TGTGCCAGTAGTTCGCGCAGAGACACTGAAGCTTTCTTT
>TRBJ1-4|TRBV30|many|TRBD1
CASYGQGAGEKLFF
TGTGCCTCTTACGGACAGGGGGCGGGTGAAAAACTGTTTTTT
>TRBJ1-4|TRBV12-3/TRBV12-4|many|TRBD1
CASSRTGLDNEKLFF
TGTGCCAGCAGCAGGACAGGGCTGGATAATGAAAAACTGTTTTTT
>TRBJ2-1|TRBV5-4|few|TRBD1
CASSPMTGTGNNEQFF
TGTGCCAGCAGCCCGATGACCGGGACAGGGAACAATGAGCAGTTCTTC
>TRBJ1-5|TRBV6-6|-|-
CASSYSSNQPQHF
TGTGCCAGCAGTTACTCGAGCAATCAGCCCCAGCATTTT
>TRBJ2-1|TRBV5-1|few|TRBD1
CASSFQGAGNEQFF
TGCGCCAGCAGCTTTCAGGGGGCAGGCAATGAGCAGTTCTTC
>TRBJ2-7|TRBV7-9|few|-
CASSPGTATGREQYF
TGTGCCAGCAGCCCGGGGACGGCTACCGGCCGCGAGCAGTACTTC
>TRBJ1-5|TRBV20-1|many|TRBD1
CSAPAGTGTNQPQHF
TGCAGTGCCCCAGCCGGGACAGGGACCAATCAGCCCCAGCATTTT
>TRBJ2-7|TRBV20-1|many|-
CSARWRIGYEQYF
TGCAGTGCTAGGTGGAGGATCGGATACGAGCAGTACTTC
>TRBJ2-7|TRBV18|many|-
CASSPRRTSYEQYF
TGTGCCAGCTCACCCAGAAGGACAAGCTACGAGCAGTACTTC
>TRBJ1-2|TRBV5-4|few|-
CASSLVENYGYTF
TGTGCCAGCAGCTTGGTAGAGAACTATGGCTACACCTTC
>TRBJ2-6|TRBV27|few|-
CASSLRRTSGANVLTF
TGTGCCAGCAGTTTAAGGCGGACCTCTGGGGCCAACGTCCTGACTTTC